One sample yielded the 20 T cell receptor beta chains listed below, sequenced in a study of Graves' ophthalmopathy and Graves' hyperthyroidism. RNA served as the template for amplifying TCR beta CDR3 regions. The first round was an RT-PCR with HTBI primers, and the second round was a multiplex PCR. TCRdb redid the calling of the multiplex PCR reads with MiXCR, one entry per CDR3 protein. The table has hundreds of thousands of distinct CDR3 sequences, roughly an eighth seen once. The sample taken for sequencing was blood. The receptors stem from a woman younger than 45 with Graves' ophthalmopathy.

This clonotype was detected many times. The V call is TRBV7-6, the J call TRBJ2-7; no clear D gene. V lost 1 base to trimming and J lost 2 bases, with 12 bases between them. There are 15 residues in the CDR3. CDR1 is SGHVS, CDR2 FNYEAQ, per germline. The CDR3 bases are TGTGCCAGCAGCTTAGAAGTCGGCAGTACCTACGAGCAGTACTTC. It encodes CASSLEVGSTYEQYF.

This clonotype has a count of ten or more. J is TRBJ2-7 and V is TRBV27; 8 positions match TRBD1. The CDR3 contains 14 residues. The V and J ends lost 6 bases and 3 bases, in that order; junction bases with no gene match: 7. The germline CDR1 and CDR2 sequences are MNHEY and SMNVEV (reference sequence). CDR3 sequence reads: CASRLIGQGYEQYF. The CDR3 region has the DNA TGTGCCAGCAGATTAATCGGACAGGGCTACGAGCAGTACTTC.

For the CDR3, the DNA is TGTGCCAGCAGCCCTCACCTGACGGGGATGAACACTGAAGCTTTCTTT. It encodes CASSPHLTGMNTEAFF. The rearrangement joins TRBV9 to TRBJ1-1; no clear D gene. V was trimmed by 4 bases and J by 0 bases, leaving 16 bases between them. Germline CDR1 reads SGDLS; CDR2 reads YYNGEE. The CDR3 extends over 16 amino acids.

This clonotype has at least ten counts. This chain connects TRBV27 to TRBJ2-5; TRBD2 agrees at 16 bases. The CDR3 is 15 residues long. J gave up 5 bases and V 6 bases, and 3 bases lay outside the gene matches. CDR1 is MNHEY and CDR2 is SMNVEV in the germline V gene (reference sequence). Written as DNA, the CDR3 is TGTGCCAGCAGGGGACTAGCGGGGGGGCTTGAGACCCAGTACTTC. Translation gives CASRGLAGGLETQYF.

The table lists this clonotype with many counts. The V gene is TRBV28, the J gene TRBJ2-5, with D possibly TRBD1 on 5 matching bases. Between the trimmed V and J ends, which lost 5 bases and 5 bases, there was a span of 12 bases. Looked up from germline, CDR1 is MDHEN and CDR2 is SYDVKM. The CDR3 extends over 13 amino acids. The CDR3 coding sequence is TGTGCCAGCAGTCCAAGGGGCGAGGAGACCCAGTACTTC. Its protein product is CASSPRGEETQYF.

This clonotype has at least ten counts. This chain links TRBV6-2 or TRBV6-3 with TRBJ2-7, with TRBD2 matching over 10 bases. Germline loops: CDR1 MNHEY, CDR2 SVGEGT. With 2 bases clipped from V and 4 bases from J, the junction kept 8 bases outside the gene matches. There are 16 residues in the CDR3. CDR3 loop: CASSYPSGRATYEQYF. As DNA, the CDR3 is TGTGCCAGCAGTTACCCCAGCGGGAGGGCCACGTACGAGCAGTACTTC.

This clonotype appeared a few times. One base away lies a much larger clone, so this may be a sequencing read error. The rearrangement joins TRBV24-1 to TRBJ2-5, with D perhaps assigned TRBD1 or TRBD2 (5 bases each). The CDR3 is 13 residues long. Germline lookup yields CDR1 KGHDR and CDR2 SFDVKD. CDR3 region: CATTGTAQETKYF. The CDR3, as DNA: TGTGCCACAACCGGGACCGCTCAAGAGACCAAGTACTTC.

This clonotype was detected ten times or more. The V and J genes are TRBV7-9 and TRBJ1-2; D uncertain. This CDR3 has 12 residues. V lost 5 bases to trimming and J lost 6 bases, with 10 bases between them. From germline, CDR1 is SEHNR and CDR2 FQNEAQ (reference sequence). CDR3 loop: CASSTNTDGYTF. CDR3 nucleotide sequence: TGTGCCAGCAGCACCAACACGGATGGCTACACCTTC.

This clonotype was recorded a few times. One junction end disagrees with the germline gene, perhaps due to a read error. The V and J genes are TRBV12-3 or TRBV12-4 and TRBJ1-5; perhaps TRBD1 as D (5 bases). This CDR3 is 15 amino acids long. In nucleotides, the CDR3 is TGTGCCAGCCGTTTTGGGGGGTGGGGGGATCAGCCCCAGCATTTT. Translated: CASRFGGWGDQPQHF.

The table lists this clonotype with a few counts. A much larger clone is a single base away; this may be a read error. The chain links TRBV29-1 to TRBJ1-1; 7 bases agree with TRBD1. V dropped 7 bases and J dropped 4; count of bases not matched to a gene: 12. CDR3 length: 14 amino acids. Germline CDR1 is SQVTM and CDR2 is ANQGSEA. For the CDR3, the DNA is TGCAGCGGCCGTAGACAGGGAATGAGCACTGAAGCTTTCTTT. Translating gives CSGRRQGMSTEAFF.

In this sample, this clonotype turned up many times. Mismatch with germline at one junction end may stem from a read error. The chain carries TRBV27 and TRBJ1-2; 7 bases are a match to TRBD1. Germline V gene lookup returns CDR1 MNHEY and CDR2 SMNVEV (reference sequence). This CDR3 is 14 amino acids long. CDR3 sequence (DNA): TGTGTCAGCAGTTTAAAGGGGGCCGGCTATGGCTACACCTTC. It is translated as CVSSLKGAGYGYTF.

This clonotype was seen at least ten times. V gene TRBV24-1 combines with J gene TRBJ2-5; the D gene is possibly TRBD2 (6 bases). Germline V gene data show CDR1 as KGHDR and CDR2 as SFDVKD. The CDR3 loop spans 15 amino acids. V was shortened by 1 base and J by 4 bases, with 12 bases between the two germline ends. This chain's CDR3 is CATSDFTGVGETQYF. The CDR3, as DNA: TGTGCCACCAGTGATTTCACGGGGGTCGGAGAGACCCAGTACTTC.

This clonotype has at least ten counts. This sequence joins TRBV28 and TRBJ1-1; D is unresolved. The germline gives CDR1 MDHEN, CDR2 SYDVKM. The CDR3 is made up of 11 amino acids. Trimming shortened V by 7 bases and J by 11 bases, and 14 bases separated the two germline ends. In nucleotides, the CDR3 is TGTGCCAGCACTCGGGTGGGGTGGGCTTTCTTT. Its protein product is CASTRVGWAFF.

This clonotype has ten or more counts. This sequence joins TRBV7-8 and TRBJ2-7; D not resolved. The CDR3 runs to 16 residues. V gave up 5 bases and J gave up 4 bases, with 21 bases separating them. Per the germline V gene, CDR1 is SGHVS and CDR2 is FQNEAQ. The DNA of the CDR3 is TGTGCCAGCAGCCCTTCTAGGATGCCCTGGTGGTACGAGCAGTACTTC. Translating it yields CASSPSRMPWWYEQYF.

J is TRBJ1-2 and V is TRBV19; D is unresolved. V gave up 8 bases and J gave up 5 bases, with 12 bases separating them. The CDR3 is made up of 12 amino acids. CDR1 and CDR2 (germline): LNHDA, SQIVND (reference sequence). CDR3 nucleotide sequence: TGTGCCAGTTCAAATCAGATTTATGGCTACACCTTC. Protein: CASSNQIYGYTF.

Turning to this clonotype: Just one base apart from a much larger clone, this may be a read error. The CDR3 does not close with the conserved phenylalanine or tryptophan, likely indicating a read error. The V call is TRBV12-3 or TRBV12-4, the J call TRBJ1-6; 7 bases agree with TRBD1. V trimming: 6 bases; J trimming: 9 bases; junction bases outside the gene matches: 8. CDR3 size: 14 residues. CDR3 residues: CASSLTGTGSPLHL. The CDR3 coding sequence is TGTGCCAGCAGCCTGACAGGGACGGGTTCACCCCTCCACTTG.

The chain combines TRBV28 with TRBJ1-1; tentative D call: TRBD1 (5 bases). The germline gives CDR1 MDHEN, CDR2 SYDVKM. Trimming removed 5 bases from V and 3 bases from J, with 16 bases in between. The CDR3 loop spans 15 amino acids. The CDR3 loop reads CASSTLAGGDTEAFF. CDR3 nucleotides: TGTGCCAGCAGTACCTTGGCGGGGGGAGACACTGAAGCTTTCTTT.

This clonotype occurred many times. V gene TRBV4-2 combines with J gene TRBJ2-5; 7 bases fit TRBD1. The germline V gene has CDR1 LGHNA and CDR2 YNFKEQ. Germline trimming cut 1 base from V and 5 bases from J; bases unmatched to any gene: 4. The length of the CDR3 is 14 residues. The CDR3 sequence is CASSQVPRGETQYF. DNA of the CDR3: TGTGCCAGCAGCCAAGTACCCAGGGGGGAGACCCAGTACTTC.

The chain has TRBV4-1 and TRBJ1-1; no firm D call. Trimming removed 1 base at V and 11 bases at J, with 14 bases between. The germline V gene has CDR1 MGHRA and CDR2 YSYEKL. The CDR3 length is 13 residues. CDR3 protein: CASSQVPLGWAFF. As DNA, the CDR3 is TGCGCCAGCAGCCAAGTTCCCCTCGGTTGGGCTTTCTTT.

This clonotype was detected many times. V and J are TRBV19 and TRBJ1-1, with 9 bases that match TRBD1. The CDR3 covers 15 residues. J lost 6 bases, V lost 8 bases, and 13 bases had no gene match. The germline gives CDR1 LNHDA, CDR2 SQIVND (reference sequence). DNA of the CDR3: TGTGCCAGTTCGAGATACCAAGGACAGGGGCCTGAAGCTTTCTTT. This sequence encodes CASSRYQGQGPEAFF.